The 2 T cell receptor beta chains presented below share a single source sample, sequenced in a study of blood T cell repertoires in COVID-19. Clones were read by immunoSEQ multiplex PCR, and TCRdb kept only the in-frame ones, dropping some. The data contain more than 100,000 clones, 70% to 90% of them singletons. Sequenced material: peripheral blood. The receptors come from a man aged 40-49 years with acute or convalescent COVID-19.

The chain has TRBV7-9 and TRBJ1-2, with 7 bases that match TRBD1. Trimming at V came to 5 bases and at J to 4 bases, leaving 10 bases not matched to a gene. The germline gives CDR1 SEHNR, CDR2 FQNEAQ (reference sequence). The CDR3 contains 15 residues. In DNA form, the CDR3 reads TGTGCCAGCAGCCCAAGACAGGGACCACTCTATGGCTACACCTTC. This sequence encodes CASSPRQGPLYGYTF.

The V gene is TRBV6-5, the J gene TRBJ1-1, with D tentatively TRBD1 (5 bases). Germline V gene sequence: CDR1 MNHEY, CDR2 SVGAGI. The CDR3 length is 13 residues. Trimming left V 6 bases short and J 0 bases short, with 8 bases between. The CDR3 region is CASRTQVNTEAFF. The CDR3, as DNA: TGTGCCAGCAGGACACAGGTGAACACTGAAGCTTTCTTT.